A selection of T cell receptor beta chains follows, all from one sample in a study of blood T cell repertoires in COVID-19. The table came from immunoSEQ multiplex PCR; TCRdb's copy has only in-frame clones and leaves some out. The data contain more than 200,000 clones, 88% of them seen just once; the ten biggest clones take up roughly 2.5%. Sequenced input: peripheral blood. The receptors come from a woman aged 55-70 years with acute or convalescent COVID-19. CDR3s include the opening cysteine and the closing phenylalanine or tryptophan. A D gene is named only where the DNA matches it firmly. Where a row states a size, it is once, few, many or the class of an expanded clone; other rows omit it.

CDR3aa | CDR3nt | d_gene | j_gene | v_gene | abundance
CASSLFEGYGYTF | TGTGCCAGCAGCTTATTTGAGGGTTATGGCTACACCTTC | . | TRBJ1-2 | TRBV5-4 | .
CAWELAGATDTQYF | TGTGCCTGGGAACTAGCGGGAGCGACAGATACGCAGTATTTT | TRBD2 | TRBJ2-3 | TRBV30 | .
CASSLAWLAGGPETQYF | TGTGCCAGCAGCTTAGCGTGGTTAGCGGGGGGGCCTGAGACCCAGTACTTC | TRBD2 | TRBJ2-5 | TRBV7-2 | once
CASSRLSQGVSGNTIYF | TGTGCCAGCAGCCGCCTATCACAGGGCGTCTCTGGAAACACCATATATTTT | . | TRBJ1-3 | TRBV7-2 | .
CASSLNRAWDTQYF | TGTGCCAGCAGTTTGAACAGGGCATGGGATACGCAGTATTTT | . | TRBJ2-3 | TRBV27 | once
CAWSDRVGEQYF | TGTGCCTGGAGTGACCGGGTGGGCGAGCAGTACTTC | . | TRBJ2-7 | TRBV30 | .
CASSLGWGQDINEKLFF | TGTGCCAGCAGCTTGGGGTGGGGACAGGACATTAATGAAAAACTGTTTTTT | TRBD1 | TRBJ1-4 | TRBV5-8 | few
CASSGHREMSTDTQYF | TGTGCCAGCAGTGGCCACAGGGAGATGAGCACAGATACGCAGTATTTT | . | TRBJ2-3 | TRBV6-1 | once
CATGPPTGVSNQPQHF | TGTGCCACCGGGCCCCCCACAGGGGTTAGCAATCAGCCCCAGCATTTT | TRBD1 | TRBJ1-5 | TRBV24-1 | .
CASSLLSRQQYGYTF | TGTGCCAGCAGTTTATTATCCCGACAGCAGTATGGCTACACCTTC | . | TRBJ1-2 | TRBV28 | few
CASSALGGGLGNTIYF | TGTGCCAGCAGCGCCCTAGGGGGGGGGCTTGGAAACACCATATATTTT | . | TRBJ1-3 | TRBV9 | .
CASSRGQENTEAFF | TGTGCCAGCAGCCGGGGACAGGAGAACACTGAAGCTTTCTTT | TRBD1 | TRBJ1-1 | TRBV3-1/TRBV3-2 | .
CATRTDLYDYTF | TGTGCCACCCGGACTGACCTCTATGACTACACCTTC | . | TRBJ1-2 | TRBV6-5 | once
CASSGLARYQETQYF | TGCGCCAGCAGCGGACTAGCGAGGTACCAAGAGACCCAGTACTTC | TRBD2 | TRBJ2-5 | TRBV5-1 | .
CATSRAGLAAEQYF | TGTGCCACCAGCAGGGCGGGACTAGCTGCCGAGCAGTACTTC | TRBD2 | TRBJ2-7 | TRBV15 | .
CASNKEGRGYGYTF | TGTGCCAGTAACAAGGAGGGCAGGGGGTATGGCTACACCTTC | TRBD1 | TRBJ1-2 | TRBV19 | .
CSAGALAESTDTQYF | TGCAGTGCTGGTGCACTAGCGGAAAGCACAGATACGCAGTATTTT | TRBD2 | TRBJ2-3 | TRBV20-1 | .
CASSHHGGDLMSYEQYF | TGTGCCAGCAGCCACCATGGAGGGGACCTGATGTCCTACGAGCAGTACTTC | . | TRBJ2-7 | TRBV4-2 | .
CAISPGTGESLGYTF | TGTGCCATCAGTCCCGGGACAGGGGAATCTCTTGGCTACACCTTC | TRBD1 | TRBJ1-2 | TRBV10-3 | .
CASSFDGVSNQPQHF | TGTGCCAGCAGCTTTGACGGGGTGAGCAATCAGCCCCAGCATTTT | . | TRBJ1-5 | TRBV7-9 | .
CASSPRTQNTEAFF | TGTGCCAGCAGCCCTAGGACACAGAACACTGAAGCTTTCTTT | . | TRBJ1-1 | TRBV3-1/TRBV3-2 | .
CASSLVGRVETQYF | TGTGCCAGCAGCTTAGTAGGGAGGGTGGAGACCCAGTACTTC | TRBD2 | TRBJ2-5 | TRBV7-9 | .